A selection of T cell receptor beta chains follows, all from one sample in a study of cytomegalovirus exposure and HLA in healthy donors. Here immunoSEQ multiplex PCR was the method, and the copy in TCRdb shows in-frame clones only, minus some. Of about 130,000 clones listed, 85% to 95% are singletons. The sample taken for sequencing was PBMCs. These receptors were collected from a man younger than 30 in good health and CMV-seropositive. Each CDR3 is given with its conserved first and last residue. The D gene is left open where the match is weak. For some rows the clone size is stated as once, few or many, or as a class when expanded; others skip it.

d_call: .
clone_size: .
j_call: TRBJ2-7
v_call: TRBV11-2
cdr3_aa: CASSLDLADPYEQYF
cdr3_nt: TGTGCCAGCAGCTTAGATCTAGCCGACCCCTACGAGCAGTACTTC

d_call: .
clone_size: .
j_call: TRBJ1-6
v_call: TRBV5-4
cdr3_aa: CASSQNRAGNSPLHF
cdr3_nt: TGTGCCAGCAGCCAGAATCGTGCGGGGAATTCACCCCTCCACTTT

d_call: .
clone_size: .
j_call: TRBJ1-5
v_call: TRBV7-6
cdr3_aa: CASSLLGQGGPQHF
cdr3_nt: TGTGCCAGCAGCTTATTAGGCCAGGGCGGGCCCCAGCATTTT

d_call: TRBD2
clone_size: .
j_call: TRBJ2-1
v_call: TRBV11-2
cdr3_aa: CASRRPGLALYNEQFF
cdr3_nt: TGTGCCAGCAGGCGTCCGGGACTAGCGCTCTACAATGAGCAGTTCTTC

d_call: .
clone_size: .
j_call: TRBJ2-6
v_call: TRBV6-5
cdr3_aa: CASSGLSGANVLTF
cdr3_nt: TGTGCCAGCAGTGGGCTCTCTGGGGCCAACGTCCTGACTTTC

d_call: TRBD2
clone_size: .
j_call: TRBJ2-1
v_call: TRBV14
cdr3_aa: CASSQLMTSGNLYNEQFF
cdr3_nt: TGTGCCAGCAGCCAATTGATGACTAGCGGCAATCTCTACAATGAGCAGTTCTTC

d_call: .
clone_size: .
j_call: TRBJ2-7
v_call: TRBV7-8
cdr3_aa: CASSPFDEQYF
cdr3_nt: TGTGCCAGCAGCCCCTTTGACGAGCAGTACTTC

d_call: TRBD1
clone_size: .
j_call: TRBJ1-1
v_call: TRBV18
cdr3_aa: CASSPDRVVEAFF
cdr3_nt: TGTGCCAGCTCACCTGACAGGGTTGTTGAAGCTTTCTTT

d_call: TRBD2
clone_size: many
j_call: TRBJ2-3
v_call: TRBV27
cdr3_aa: CASSTRDYREGDTQYF
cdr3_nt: TGTGCCAGCAGTACCCGGGACTACCGAGAGGGAGATACGCAGTATTTT

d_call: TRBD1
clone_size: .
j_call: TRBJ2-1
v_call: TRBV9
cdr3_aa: CASSVGQGAKGEQFF
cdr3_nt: TGTGCCAGCAGCGTAGGACAGGGGGCGAAGGGTGAGCAGTTCTTC

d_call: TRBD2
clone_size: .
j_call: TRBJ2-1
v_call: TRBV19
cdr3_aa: CASSKSGLVSNEQFF
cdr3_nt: TGTGCCAGTAGTAAGTCGGGACTAGTCTCGAATGAGCAGTTCTTC

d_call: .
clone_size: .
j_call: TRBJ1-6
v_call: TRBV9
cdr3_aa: CASSAGSRSPLHF
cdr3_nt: TGTGCCAGCAGCGCGGGGTCTCGTTCACCCCTCCACTTT

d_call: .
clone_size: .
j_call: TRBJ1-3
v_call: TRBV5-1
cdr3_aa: CASSLTGIVSGNTIYF
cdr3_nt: TGCGCCAGCAGCTTAACAGGGATTGTCTCTGGAAACACCATATATTTT

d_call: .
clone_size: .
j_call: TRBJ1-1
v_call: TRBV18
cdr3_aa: CASSPTQGWDTEAFF
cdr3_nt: TGTGCCAGCTCACCAACGCAGGGATGGGACACTGAAGCTTTCTTT

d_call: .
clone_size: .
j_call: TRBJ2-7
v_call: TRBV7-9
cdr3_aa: CASSLVGGQSYEQYF
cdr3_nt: TGTGCCAGCAGCTTAGTGGGGGGGCAGAGCTACGAGCAGTACTTC

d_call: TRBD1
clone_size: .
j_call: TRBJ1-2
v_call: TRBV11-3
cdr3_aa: CASSFLTGGTNYGYTF
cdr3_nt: TGTGCCAGCAGCTTTCTAACAGGGGGCACTAACTATGGCTACACCTTC

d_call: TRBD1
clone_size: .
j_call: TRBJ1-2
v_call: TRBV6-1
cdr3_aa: CASSEGTVPNYGYTF
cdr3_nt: TGTGCCAGCAGTGAGGGGACAGTTCCCAACTATGGCTACACCTTC

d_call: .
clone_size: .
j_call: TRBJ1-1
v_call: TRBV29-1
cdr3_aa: CSVGKVTQRGTEAFF
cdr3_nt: TGCAGCGTTGGTAAGGTAACCCAGAGGGGGACTGAAGCTTTCTTT

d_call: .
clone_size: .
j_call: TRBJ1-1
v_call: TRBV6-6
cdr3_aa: CASSRRQVEAFF
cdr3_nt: TGTGCCAGCAGTCGACGTCAGGTCGAAGCTTTCTTT

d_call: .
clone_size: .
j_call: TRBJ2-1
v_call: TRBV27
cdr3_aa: CASSFRQARYNEQFF
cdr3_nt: TGTGCCAGCAGTTTTCGACAGGCCCGCTACAATGAGCAGTTCTTC

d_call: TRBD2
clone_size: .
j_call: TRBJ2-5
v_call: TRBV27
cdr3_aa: CASIPSGRGKETQYF
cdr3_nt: TGTGCCAGCATTCCCAGCGGGAGGGGGAAGGAGACCCAGTACTTC

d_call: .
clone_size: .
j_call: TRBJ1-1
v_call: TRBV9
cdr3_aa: CASSVTGLSEAFF
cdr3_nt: TGTGCCAGCAGCGTTACAGGTCTTTCTGAAGCTTTCTTT

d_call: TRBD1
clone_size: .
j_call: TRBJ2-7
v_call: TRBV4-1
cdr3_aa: CASSPGRTGAYEQYF
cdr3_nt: TGCGCCAGCAGCCCGGGGCGGACAGGGGCCTACGAGCAGTACTTC

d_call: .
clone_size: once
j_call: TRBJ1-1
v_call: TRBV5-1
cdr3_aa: CASSLEASPTAEAFF
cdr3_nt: TGCGCCAGCAGCTTGGAGGCCAGCCCAACAGCCGAAGCTTTCTTT

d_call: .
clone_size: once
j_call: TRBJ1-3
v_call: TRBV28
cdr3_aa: CASSPPQTGNTIYF
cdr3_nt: TGTGCCAGCAGCCCTCCCCAGACTGGAAACACCATATATTTT

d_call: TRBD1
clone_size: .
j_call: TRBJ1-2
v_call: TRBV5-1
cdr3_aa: CASSLKDRGAGYGYTF
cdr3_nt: TGCGCCAGCAGCCTGAAGGACAGGGGCGCAGGTTATGGCTACACCTTC

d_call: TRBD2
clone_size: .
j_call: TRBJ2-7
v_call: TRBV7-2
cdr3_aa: CASSFREGGEQYF
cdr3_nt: TGTGCCAGCAGCTTTCGGGAGGGGGGCGAGCAGTACTTC

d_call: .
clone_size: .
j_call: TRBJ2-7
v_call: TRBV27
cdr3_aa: CASSPTVAGYEQYF
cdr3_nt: TGTGCCAGCAGTCCGACTGTGGCGGGGTACGAGCAGTACTTC

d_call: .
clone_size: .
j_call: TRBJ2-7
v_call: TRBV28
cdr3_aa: CASTPEQSSYEQYF
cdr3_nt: TGTGCCAGCACCCCGGAACAGAGCTCCTACGAGCAGTACTTC

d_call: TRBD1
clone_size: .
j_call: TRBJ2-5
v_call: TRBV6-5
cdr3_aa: CASSYAWGQQETQYF
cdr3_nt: TGTGCCAGCAGTTACGCATGGGGACAGCAAGAGACCCAGTACTTC

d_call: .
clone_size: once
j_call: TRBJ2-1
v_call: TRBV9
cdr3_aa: CASSVDPISYNEQFF
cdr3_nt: TGTGCCAGCAGCGTAGATCCCATCTCCTACAATGAGCAGTTCTTC

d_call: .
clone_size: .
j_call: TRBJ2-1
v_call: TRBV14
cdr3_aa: CASSQVSLAFTGNEQFF
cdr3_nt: TGTGCCAGCAGCCAAGTCTCTTTAGCGTTCACGGGGAATGAGCAGTTCTTC

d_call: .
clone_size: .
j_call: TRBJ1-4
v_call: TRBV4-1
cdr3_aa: CASSRLQGLNEKLFF
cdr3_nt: TGCGCCAGCAGCAGACTACAGGGCCTGAATGAAAAACTGTTTTTT

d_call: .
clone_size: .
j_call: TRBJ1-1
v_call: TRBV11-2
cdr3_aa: CASSAQVSTEAFF
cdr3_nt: TGTGCCAGCAGCGCACAGGTGTCCACTGAAGCTTTCTTT

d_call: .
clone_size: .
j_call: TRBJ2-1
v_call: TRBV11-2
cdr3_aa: CASSLALSDLYNEQFF
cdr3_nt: TGTGCCAGCAGCTTAGCACTTAGCGATCTATACAATGAGCAGTTCTTC

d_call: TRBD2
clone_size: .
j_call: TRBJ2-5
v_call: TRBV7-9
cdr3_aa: CASSSGLAVEETQYF
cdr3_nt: TGTGCCAGCAGCTCGGGACTAGCGGTAGAGGAGACCCAGTACTTC

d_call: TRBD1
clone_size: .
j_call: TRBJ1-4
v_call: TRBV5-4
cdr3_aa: CASSSDRINEKLFF
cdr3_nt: TGTGCCAGCAGCTCGGACAGGATTAATGAAAAACTGTTTTTT

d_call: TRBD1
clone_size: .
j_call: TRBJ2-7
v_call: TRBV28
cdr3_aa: CASSPRQGADEQYF
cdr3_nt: TGTGCCAGCAGTCCCCGACAGGGGGCTGACGAGCAGTACTTC

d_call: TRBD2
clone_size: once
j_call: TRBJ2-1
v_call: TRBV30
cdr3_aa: CAYDGGLAGVEQFF
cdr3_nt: TGTGCCTACGATGGGGGACTAGCGGGAGTTGAGCAGTTCTTC

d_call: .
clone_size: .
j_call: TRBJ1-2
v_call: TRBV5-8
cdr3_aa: CASSFLESYGYTF
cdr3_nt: TGTGCCAGCAGCTTTCTTGAGAGCTATGGCTACACCTTC